These 5 T cell receptor beta chains came from one sample sequenced in a study of blood T cells in healthy people across ages. Together with a sample-barcoded 5' primer, a J-beta primer mix was included in a second PCR lasting about 7 to 11 cycles. TCRdb ran MiXCR on the 5' RACE reads and lists one entry per CDR3 protein. This sample has fewer than 1 million distinct CDR3 sequences, with approximately 44% found just once. Sample: blood. The receptors were gathered from a man aged 55 to 70 in good health.

This chain uses TRBV10-3 with TRBJ1-6; D is unresolved. This CDR3 is 13 amino acids long. V lost 4 bases to trimming and J lost 7 bases, with 8 bases between them. The germline CDR1 and CDR2 sequences are ENHRY and SYGVKD. The CDR3 DNA is TGTGCCATCAGTGGGGGATTGAATTCACCCCTCCACTTT. Amino acid sequence: CAISGGLNSPLHF.

This clonotype was found a few times. The genes are TRBV7-2 and TRBJ2-1, with a tentative D call TRBD1 (6 bases). The length of the CDR3 is 15 residues. CDR1 and CDR2 (germline): SGHTA, FQGNSA. The germline V and J ends were trimmed by 5 bases and 0 bases, with 11 bases remaining between them. The CDR3 sequence: CASSKQGHSYNEQFF. CDR3 DNA sequence: TGTGCCAGCAGCAAACAGGGTCACTCCTACAATGAGCAGTTCTTC. The whole variable domain, remainder taken from reference TRBV7-2 and TRBJ2-1, is GAGVSQSPSNKVTEKGKDVELRCDPISGHTALYWYRQSLGQGLEFLIYFQGNSAPDKSGLPSDRFSAERTGGSVSTLTIQRTQQEDSAVYLCASSKQGHSYNEQFFGPGTRLTVL.

As concerns this clonotype: One end of the junction is discordant with germline, which a read error may explain. The chain couples TRBV6-1 to TRBJ1-2; the D is unclear. The length of the CDR3 is 15 residues. CDR1 and CDR2 (germline): MNHNS, SASEGT. The CDR3 loop reads CASSEATVANHGYTF. CDR3 in DNA: TGTGCCAGCAGTGAAGCGACGGTTGCTAACCATGGCTACACCTTC.

Worth noting for this clonotype: A much larger clone differs from this one at a single base, so this may be a read error. This chain uses TRBV7-9 with TRBJ2-3; 8 nucleotides align to TRBD2. CDR3 length: 17 residues. Looked up from germline, CDR1 is SEHNR and CDR2 is FQNEAQ (reference sequence). The CDR3 is CASSLAAGGDMTGTQYF. The CDR3 region has the DNA TGTGCCAGCAGCTTAGCTGCGGGGGGCGATATGACAGGTACGCAGTATTTT.

The J gene is TRBJ1-2, the V gene TRBV5-6, with 8 bases identical to TRBD1. CDR3 length: 16 amino acids. Germline CDR1 is SGHDT and CDR2 is YYEEEE. Losses at the gene ends were 4 bases for V and 7 bases for J; bases not matched to a gene: 15. The CDR3, as DNA: TGTGCCAGCAGCCAAATCGGACAGGGCATAGGTAGTGGCTACACCTTC. This translates into CASSQIGQGIGSGYTF.